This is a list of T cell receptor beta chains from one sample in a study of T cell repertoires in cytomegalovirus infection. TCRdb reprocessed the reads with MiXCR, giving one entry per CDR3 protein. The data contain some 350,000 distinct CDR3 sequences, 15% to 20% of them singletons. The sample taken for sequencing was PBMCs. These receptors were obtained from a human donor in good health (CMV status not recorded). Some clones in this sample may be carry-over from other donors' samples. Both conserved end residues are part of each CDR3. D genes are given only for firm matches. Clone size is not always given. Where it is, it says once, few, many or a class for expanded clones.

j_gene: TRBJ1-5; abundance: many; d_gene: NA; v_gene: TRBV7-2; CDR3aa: CASSLANSVQPQHF; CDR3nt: TGTGCCAGCAGCTTAGCGAACAGCGTTCAGCCCCAGCATTTT
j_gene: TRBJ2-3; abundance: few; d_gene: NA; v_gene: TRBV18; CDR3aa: CASSPPVTLTDTQYF; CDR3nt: TGTGCCAGCTCACCACCTGTGACTCTCACAGATACGCAGTATTTT
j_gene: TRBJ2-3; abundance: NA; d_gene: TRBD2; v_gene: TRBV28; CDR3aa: CASRPGGGPNTQYF; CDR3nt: TGTGCCAGCAGACCGGGGGGAGGCCCTAATACGCAGTATTTT
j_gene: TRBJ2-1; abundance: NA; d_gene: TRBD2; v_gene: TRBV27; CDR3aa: CASMGTGTNQFF; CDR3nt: TGTGCCAGCATGGGGACCGGGACTAACCAGTTCTTC
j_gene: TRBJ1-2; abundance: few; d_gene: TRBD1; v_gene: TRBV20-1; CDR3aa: CSARVGTGDGYTF; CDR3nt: TGCAGTGCTAGAGTGGGGACAGGTGATGGCTACACCTTC
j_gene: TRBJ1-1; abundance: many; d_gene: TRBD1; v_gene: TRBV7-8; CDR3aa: CASSTRTGKIRAEAFF; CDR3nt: TGTGCCAGCAGCACAAGGACAGGGAAGATTAGAGCTGAAGCTTTCTTT
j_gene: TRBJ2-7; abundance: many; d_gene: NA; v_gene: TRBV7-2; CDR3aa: CASSLEQARGEQYF; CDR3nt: TGTGCCAGCAGCTTAGAACAGGCCCGAGGCGAGCAGTACTTC
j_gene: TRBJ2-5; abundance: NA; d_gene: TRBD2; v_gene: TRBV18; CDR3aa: CASLSSGEETQYF; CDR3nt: TGTGCCAGCTTGTCTAGCGGCGAAGAGACCCAGTACTTC
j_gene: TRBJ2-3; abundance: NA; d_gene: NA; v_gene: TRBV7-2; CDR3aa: CASSISPSTDTQYF; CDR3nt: TGTGCCAGCAGCATAAGCCCTAGCACAGATACGCAGTATTTT
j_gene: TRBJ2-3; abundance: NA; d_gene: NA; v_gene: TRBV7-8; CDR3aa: CASSFDYEGGTDTQYF; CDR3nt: TGTGCCAGCAGCTTCGACTATGAGGGGGGCACAGATACGCAGTATTTT
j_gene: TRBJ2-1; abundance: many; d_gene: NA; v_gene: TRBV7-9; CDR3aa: CASSSAGYNEQFF; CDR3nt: TGTGCCAGCAGCTCCGCCGGGTACAATGAGCAGTTCTTC
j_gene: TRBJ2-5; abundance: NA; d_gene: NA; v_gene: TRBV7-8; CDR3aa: CASSFDRTLGTQYF; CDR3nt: TGTGCCAGCAGCTTTGACAGGACCCTCGGGACCCAGTACTTC
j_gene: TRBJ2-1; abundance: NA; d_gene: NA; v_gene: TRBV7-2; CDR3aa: CASSSVAGSSGNEQFF; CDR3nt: TGTGCCAGCAGCTCAGTCGCGGGGTCCTCCGGCAATGAGCAGTTCTTC
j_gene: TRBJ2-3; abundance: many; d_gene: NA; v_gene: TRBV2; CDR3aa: CAKRRTGDTQYF; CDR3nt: TGTGCAAAGAGAAGAACGGGAGATACGCAGTATTTT
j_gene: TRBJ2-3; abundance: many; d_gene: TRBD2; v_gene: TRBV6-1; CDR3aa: CASLAGDAGDTQYF; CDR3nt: TGTGCCAGCTTAGCGGGGGACGCCGGAGATACGCAGTATTTT
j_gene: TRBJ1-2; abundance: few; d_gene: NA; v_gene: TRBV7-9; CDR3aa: CASSPRGLYGYTF; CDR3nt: TGTGCCAGCAGCCCCCGGGGTCTCTATGGCTACACCTTC
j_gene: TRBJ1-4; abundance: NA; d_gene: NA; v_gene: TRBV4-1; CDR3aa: CASSQADQIQGRGKLFF; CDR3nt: TGCGCCAGCAGCCAAGCCGATCAGATACAGGGACGAGGGAAACTGTTTTTT
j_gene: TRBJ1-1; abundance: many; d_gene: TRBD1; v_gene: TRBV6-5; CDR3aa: CASSYERQGNMNTEAFF; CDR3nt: TGTGCCAGCAGTTACGAGAGACAGGGGAACATGAACACTGAAGCTTTCTTT
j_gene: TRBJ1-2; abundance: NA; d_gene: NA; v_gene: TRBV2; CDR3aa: CASSDVTPGALGYTF; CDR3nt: TGTGCCAGCAGTGATGTGACACCCGGGGCCTTGGGCTACACCTTC
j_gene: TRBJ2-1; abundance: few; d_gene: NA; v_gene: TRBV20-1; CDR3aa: CSARSGGRVVPYNEQFF; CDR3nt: TGCAGTGCTAGATCTGGGGGTCGGGTGGTGCCCTACAATGAGCAGTTCTTC
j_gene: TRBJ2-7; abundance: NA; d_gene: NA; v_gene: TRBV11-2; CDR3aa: CASSSPYRGFHEQYF; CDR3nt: TGTGCCAGCAGTTCACCTTACCGGGGATTCCACGAGCAGTACTTC
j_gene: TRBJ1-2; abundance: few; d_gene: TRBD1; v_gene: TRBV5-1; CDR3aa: CASSLGGTGNGYTF; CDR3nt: TGCGCCAGCAGCTTGGGAGGGACAGGGAATGGCTACACCTTC
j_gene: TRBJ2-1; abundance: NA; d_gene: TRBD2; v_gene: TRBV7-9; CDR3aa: CASNGLADNNEQFF; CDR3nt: TGTGCCAGCAACGGACTAGCGGACAACAATGAGCAGTTCTTC
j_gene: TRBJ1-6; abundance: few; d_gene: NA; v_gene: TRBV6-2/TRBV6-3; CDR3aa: CATLKGLNSPLHF; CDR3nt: TGTGCCACCCTAAAGGGACTGAACTCGCCCCTCCACTTT
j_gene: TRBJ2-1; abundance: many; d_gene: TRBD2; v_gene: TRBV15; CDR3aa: CATSRVPSGSVLGNEQFF; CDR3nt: TGTGCCACCAGCAGAGTCCCTAGCGGGAGTGTCTTGGGGAATGAGCAGTTCTTC
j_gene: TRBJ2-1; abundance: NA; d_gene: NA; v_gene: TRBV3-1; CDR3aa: CASSQETRGVAVNEQFF; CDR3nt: TGTGCCAGCAGCCAAGAAACAAGGGGGGTAGCGGTCAATGAGCAGTTCTTC
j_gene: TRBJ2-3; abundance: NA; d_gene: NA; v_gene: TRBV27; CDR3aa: CASSLFSQLGTDTQYF; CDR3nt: TGTGCCAGCAGTTTATTTTCACAACTGGGCACAGATACGCAGTATTTT
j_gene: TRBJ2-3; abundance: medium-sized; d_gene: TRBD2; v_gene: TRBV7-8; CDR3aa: CASSDSGGMDTQYF; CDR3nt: TGTGCCAGCAGCGACAGCGGGGGCATGGATACGCAGTATTTT
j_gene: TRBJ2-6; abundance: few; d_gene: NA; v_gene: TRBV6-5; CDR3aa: CASSYTGTGANVLTF; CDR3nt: TGTGCCAGCAGTTACACAGGGACTGGGGCCAACGTCCTGACTTTC
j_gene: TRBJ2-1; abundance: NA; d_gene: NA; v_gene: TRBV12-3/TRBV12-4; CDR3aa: CASSLSGASYNEQFF; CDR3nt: TGTGCCAGCAGTTTAAGCGGAGCCTCCTACAATGAGCAGTTCTTC
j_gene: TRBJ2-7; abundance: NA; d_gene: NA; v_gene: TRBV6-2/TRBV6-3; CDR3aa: CASSFNGKGYEQYF; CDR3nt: TGTGCCAGCAGTTTCAATGGCAAGGGCTACGAGCAGTACTTC
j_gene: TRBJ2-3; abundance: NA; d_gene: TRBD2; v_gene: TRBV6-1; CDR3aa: CAIITGGLGDTQYF; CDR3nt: TGTGCCATTATCACGGGGGGTTTGGGAGATACGCAGTATTTT
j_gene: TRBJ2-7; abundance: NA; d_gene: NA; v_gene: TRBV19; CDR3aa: CASSFDRTYEQYF; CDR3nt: TGTGCCAGTAGTTTCGACAGAACCTACGAGCAGTACTTC
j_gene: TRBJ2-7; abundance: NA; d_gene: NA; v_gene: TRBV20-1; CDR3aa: CSARSLGGSSYEQYF; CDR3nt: TGCAGTGCTAGATCCCTAGGCGGCAGTTCCTACGAGCAGTACTTC
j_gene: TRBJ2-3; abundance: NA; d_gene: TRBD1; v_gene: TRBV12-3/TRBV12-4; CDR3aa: CASTGGGTDTQYF; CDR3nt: TGTGCCAGCACAGGGGGTGGAACAGATACGCAGTATTTT
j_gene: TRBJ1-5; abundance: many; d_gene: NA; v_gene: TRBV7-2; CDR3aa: CASSKAWSAGQPQHF; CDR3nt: TGTGCCAGCAGCAAAGCGTGGAGCGCTGGTCAGCCCCAGCATTTT
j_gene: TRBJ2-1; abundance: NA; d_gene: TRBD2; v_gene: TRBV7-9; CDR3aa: CASSLGGSQMWNEQFF; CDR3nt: TGTGCCAGCAGCTTAGGCGGGAGTCAAATGTGGAATGAGCAGTTCTTC
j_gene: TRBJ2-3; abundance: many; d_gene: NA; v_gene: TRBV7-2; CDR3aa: CASSRDPSTDTQYF; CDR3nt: TGTGCCAGCAGCCGGGATCCTTCGACAGATACGCAGTATTTT
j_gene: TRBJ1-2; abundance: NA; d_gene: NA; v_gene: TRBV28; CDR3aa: CASSRMIYGYTF; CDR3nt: TGTGCCAGCAGCCGAATGATTTATGGCTACACCTTC
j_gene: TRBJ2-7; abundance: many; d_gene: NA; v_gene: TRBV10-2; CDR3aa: CASSEIRDEQYF; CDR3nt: TGCGCCAGCAGTGAGATTAGGGACGAGCAGTACTTC
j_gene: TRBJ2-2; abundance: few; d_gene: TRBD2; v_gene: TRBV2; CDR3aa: CASSADQLALAGELFF; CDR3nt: TGTGCCAGCAGCGCCGATCAACTAGCGTTAGCCGGGGAGCTGTTTTTT
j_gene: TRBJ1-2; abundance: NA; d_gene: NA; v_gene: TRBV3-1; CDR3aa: CASSQYVGQISNYGYTF; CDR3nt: TGTGCCAGCAGCCAATACGTCGGACAGATATCTAACTATGGCTACACCTTC
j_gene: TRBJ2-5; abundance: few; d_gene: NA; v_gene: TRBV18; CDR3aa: CASSPEQETQYF; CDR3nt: TGTGCCAGCTCACCTGAGCAAGAGACCCAGTACTTC
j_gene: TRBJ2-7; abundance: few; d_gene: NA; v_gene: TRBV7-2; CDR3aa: CASSLVFRRDGSYEQYF; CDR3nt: TGTGCCAGCAGCTTAGTGTTCCGCCGGGACGGTTCCTACGAGCAGTACTTC
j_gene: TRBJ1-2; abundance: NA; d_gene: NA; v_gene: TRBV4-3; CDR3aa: CASSQDPLSNYGYTF; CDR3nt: TGCGCCAGCAGCCAAGATCCACTTTCGAACTATGGCTACACCTTC
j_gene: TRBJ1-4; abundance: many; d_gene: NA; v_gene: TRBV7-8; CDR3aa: CASSLAHAGSNEKLFF; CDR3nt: TGTGCCAGCAGCTTAGCGCATGCCGGAAGTAATGAAAAACTGTTTTTT
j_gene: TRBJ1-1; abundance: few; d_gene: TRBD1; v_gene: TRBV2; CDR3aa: CASSFTGTGSLLNTEAFF; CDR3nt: TGTGCCAGCAGTTTTACCGGGACAGGATCACTACTCAACACTGAAGCTTTCTTT
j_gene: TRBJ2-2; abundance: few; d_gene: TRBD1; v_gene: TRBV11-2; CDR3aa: CASSLDPRTGRRTGELFF; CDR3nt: TGTGCCAGCAGCTTAGACCCCCGGACAGGGAGGAGGACCGGGGAGCTGTTTTTT
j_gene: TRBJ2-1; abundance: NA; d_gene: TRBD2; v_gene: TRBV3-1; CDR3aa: CASSHLMGGGPYNEQFF; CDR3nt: TGTGCCAGCAGCCACCTGATGGGCGGGGGACCTTACAATGAGCAGTTCTTC
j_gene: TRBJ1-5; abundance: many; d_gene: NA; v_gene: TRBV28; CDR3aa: CASSRRGAGSNQPQHF; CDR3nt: TGTGCCAGCAGTCGGAGGGGGGCAGGTTCCAATCAGCCCCAGCATTTT
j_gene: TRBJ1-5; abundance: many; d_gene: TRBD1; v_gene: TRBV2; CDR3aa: CASRGDSNQPQHF; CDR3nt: TGTGCCAGCAGGGGGGACAGTAATCAGCCCCAGCATTTT
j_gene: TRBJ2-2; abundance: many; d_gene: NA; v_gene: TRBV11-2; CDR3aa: CASSLRPGTGELFF; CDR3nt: TGTGCCAGCAGCCTACGGCCCGGGACCGGGGAGCTGTTTTTT
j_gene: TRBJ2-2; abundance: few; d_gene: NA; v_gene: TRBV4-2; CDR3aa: CASSHGSPGELFF; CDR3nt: TGTGCCAGCAGCCATGGCTCCCCCGGGGAGCTGTTTTTT
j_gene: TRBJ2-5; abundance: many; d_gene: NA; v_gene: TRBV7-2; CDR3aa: CASSLMNGETQYF; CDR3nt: TGTGCCAGCAGCTTAATGAACGGAGAGACCCAGTACTTC
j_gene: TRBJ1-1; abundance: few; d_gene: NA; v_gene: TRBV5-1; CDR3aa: CASSLKSMDTEAFF; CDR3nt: TGCGCCAGCAGCTTGAAGTCGATGGACACTGAAGCTTTCTTT
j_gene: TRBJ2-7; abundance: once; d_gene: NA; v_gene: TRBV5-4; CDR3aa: CASSSLGEVDEQYF; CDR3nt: TGTGCCAGCAGCTCCTTGGGCGAGGTGGACGAGCAGTACTTC
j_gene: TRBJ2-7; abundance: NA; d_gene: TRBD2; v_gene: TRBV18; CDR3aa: CASSPLLAGGPYEQYF; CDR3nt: TGTGCCAGCTCACCGTTACTAGCGGGGGGACCCTACGAGCAGTACTTC
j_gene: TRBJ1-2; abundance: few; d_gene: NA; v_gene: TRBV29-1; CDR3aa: CSVEAVGYGYTF; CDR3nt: TGCAGCGTTGAAGCCGTCGGCTATGGCTACACCTTC
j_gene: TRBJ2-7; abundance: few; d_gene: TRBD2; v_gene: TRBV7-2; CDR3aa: CASSFKRGGTHEQYF; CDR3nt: TGTGCCAGCAGCTTCAAGCGGGGGGGCACTCACGAGCAGTACTTC